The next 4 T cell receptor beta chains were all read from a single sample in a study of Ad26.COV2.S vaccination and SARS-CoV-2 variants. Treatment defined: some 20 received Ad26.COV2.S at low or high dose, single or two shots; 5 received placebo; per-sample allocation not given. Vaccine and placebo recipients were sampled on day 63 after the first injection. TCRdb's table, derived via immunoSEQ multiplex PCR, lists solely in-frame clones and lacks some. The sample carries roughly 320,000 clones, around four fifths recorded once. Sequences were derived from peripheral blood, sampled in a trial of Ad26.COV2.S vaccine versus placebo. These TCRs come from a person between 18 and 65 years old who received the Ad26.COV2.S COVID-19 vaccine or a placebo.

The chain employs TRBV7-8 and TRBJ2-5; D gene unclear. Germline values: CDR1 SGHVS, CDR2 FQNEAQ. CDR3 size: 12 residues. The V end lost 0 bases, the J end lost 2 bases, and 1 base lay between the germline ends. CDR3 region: CASSLAQETQYF. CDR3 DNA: TGTGCCAGCAGCTTAGCACAAGAGACCCAGTACTTC.

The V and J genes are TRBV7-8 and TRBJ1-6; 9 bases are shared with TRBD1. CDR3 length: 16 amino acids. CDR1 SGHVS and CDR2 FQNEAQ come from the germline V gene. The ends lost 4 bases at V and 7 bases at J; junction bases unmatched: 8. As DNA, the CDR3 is TGTGCCAGCAGCTCCACGGACAGGGGAACCAATTCACCCCTCCACTTT. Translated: CASSSTDRGTNSPLHF.

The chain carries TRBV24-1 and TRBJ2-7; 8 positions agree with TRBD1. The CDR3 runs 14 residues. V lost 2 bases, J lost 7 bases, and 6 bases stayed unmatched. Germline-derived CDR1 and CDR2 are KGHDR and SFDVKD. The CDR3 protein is CATSDWTGTGEQYF. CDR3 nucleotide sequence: TGTGCCACCAGTGATTGGACAGGGACGGGGGAGCAGTACTTC.

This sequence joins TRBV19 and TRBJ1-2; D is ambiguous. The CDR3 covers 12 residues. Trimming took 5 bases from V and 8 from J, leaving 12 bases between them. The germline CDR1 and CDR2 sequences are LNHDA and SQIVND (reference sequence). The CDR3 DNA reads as TGTGCCAGTAGTTTCGCAGGTCGAGGCTACACCTTC. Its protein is CASSFAGRGYTF.